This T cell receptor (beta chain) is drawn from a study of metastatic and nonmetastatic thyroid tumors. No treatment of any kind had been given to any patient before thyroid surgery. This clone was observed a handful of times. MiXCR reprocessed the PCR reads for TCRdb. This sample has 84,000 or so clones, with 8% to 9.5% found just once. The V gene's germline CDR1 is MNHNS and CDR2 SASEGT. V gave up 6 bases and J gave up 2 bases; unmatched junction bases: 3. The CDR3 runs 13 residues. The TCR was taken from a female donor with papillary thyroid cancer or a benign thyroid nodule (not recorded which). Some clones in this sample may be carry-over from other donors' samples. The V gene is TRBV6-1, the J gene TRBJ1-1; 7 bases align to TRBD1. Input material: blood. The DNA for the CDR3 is TGTGCCAGCAGCAGACAGGGAAACACTGAAGCTTTCTTT. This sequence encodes CASSRQGNTEAFF.